Described below is a single TCR beta chain sequence and its context. The CDR3 is made up of 14 amino acids. With 2 bases removed from V and 9 bases from J, the gap between germline ends came to 11 bases. Germline values: CDR1 MDHEN, CDR2 SYDVKM. When ophthalmopathy did not progress within 18 months, Graves' hyperthyroidism was considered stable. The data are from a study of T cells in Graves' hyperthyroidism and ophthalmopathy. The CDR3 regions of TCR beta were amplified from RNA transcripts. The TCR CDR3 was amplified in a first-round RT-PCR using the HTBI primer set. Via MiXCR, TCRdb re-called the multiplex PCR reads, giving one row per CDR3 protein. The sample includes about 290,000 distinct CDR3 sequences, approximately 16% of them seen just once.

Specimen: blood. This clonotype was obtained from a man aged 25-40 years with Graves' hyperthyroidism. The chain combines TRBV28 with TRBJ1-6; a possible D gene is TRBD1 (5 bases). The CDR3 sequence: CASSLGSTGSPLHF. The DNA of the CDR3 is TGTGCCAGCAGTTTAGGAAGTACAGGTTCACCCCTCCACTTT.